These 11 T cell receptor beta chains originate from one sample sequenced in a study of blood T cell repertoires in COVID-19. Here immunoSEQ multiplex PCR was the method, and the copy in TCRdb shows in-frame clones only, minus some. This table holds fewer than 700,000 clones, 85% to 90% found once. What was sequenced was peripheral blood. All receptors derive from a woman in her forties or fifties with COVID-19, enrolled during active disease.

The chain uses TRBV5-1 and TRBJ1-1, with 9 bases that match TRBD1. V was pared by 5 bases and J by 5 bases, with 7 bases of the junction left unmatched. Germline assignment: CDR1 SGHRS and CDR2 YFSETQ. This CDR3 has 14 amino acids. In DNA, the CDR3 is TGCGCCAGCAGAACCGGACAGGGGTCGACTGAAGCTTTCTTT. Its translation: CASRTGQGSTEAFF.

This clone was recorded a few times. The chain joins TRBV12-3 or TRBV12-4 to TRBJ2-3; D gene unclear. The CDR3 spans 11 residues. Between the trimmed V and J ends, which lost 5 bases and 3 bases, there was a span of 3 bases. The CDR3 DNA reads TGTGCCAGCAGTCTTACAGATACGCAGTATTTT. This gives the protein CASSLTDTQYF.

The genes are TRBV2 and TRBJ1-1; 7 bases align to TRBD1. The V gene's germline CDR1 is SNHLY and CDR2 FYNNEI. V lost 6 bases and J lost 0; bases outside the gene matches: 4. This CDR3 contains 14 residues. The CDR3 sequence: CASRRQGMNTEAFF. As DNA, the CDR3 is TGTGCCAGCAGGAGACAGGGCATGAACACTGAAGCTTTCTTT.

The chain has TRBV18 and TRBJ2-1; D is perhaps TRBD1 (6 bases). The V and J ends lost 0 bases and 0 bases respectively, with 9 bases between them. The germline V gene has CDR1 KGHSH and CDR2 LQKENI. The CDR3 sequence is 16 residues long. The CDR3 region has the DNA TGTGCCAGCTCACCACCACAGGGAAGCTCCTACAATGAGCAGTTCTTC. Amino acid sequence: CASSPPQGSSYNEQFF.

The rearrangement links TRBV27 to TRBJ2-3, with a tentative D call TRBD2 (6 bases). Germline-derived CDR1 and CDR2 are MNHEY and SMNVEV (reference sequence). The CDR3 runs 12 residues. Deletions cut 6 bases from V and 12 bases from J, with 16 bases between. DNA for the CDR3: TGTGCCAGCAGCCTTCTCGGGACTGATCAGTATTTT. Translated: CASSLLGTDQYF.

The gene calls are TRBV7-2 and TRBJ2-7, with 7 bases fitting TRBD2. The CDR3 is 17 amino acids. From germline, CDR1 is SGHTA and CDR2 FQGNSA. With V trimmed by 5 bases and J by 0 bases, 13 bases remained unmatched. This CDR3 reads CASSPPTRASGSYEQYF. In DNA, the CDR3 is TGTGCCAGCAGCCCCCCTACCCGGGCTAGCGGCTCCTACGAGCAGTACTTC.

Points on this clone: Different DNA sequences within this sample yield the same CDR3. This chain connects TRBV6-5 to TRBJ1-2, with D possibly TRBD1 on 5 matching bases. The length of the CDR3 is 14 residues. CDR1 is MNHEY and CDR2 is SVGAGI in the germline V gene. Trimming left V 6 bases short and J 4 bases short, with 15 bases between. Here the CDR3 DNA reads TGTGCCAGCAGCCCCGGGGGGGAAGGCTATGGCTACACCTTC. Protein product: CASSPGGEGYGYTF.

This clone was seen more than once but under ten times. The CDR3 reads CASRPLLGSGYTF. For the CDR3, the DNA is TGTGCCAGCAGGCCCCTCCTAGGGAGTGGCTACACCTTC. The chain couples TRBV6-5 to TRBJ1-2; D unresolved. The CDR3 consists of 13 residues. Trimming took 6 bases from V and 7 from J, leaving 15 bases between them. Looked up from germline, CDR1 is MNHEY and CDR2 is SVGAGI.

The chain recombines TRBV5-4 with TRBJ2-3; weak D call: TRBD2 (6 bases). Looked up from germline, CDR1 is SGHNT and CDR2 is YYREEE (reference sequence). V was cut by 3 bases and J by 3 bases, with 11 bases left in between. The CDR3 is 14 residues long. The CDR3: CASSSTEGTDTQYF. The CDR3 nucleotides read TGTGCCAGCAGCTCCACGGAGGGAACAGATACGCAGTATTTT.

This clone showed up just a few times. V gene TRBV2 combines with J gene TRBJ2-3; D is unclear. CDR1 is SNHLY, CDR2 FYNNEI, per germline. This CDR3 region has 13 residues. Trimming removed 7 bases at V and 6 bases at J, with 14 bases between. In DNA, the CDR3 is TGTGCCAGCAACCCGACTCCCCCCGATACGCAGTATTTT. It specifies CASNPTPPDTQYF.

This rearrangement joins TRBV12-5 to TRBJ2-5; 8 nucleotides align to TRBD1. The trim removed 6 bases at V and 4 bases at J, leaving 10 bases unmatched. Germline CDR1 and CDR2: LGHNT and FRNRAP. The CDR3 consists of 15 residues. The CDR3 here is CASGSDRGYSETQYF. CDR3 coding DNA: TGTGCTAGTGGATCCGACAGGGGATATTCAGAGACCCAGTACTTC.